Listed below are T cell receptor beta chains from one sample, sequenced in a study of CD8+CD57+ T cells in acquired aplastic anemia. TCRdb re-analysed the reads in MiXCR, keeping a single row per CDR3 protein. Among some 120,000 distinct CDR3 sequences listed, about half were seen once. The sequenced sample consisted of sorted CD4+, CD8+, or CD8+CD57+ T cells (not recorded which) from PBMCs. Receptors were obtained from a human donor in good health, serving as a control. CDR3s include the opening cysteine and the closing phenylalanine or tryptophan. Each record gives: clone size, D gene, J gene, V gene, CDR3 length, CDR3 DNA, CDR3 protein. D genes are given only for firm matches. The listing skips clone size in some rows; elsewhere it reads once, few, many or a size class.

NA,NA,TRBJ1-1,TRBV9,13,TGTGCCAGCAGCGTAGGTGGCAGCACTGAAGCTTTCTTT,CASSVGGSTEAFF
NA,TRBD2,TRBJ2-5,TRBV12-3/TRBV12-4,15,TGTGCCAGCACCCAGGGACTAGCAGGAAAAGAGACCCAGTACTTC,CASTQGLAGKETQYF
many,TRBD2,TRBJ2-3,TRBV7-2,17,TGTGCCAGCAGCTTAAGAGGGTTGCGGGGGGGCCCAGATACGCAGTATTTT,CASSLRGLRGGPDTQYF
few,TRBD1,TRBJ1-6,TRBV9,15,TGTGCCAGCAGCGTTGACAGGGGGTATAATTCACCCCTCCACTTT,CASSVDRGYNSPLHF
once,NA,TRBJ1-5,TRBV12-3/TRBV12-4,14,TGTGCCAGCAGGATTACAGGTAGAAATCAGCCCCAGCATTTT,CASRITGRNQPQHF
NA,TRBD2,TRBJ2-3,TRBV7-6,17,TGTGCCAGCAGCGTCTGGACTAGCGGGGGGGCCTTAGATACGCAGTATTTT,CASSVWTSGGALDTQYF
NA,TRBD1,TRBJ2-5,TRBV7-6,16,TGTGCCAGCAGCTGGCCCGACAGGGGCGGAGAAGAGACCCAGTACTTC,CASSWPDRGGEETQYF
NA,TRBD1,TRBJ1-2,TRBV6-4,14,TGTGCCAGCAGTATTGGACAGGGCGGCTATGGCTACACCTTC,CASSIGQGGYGYTF
many,NA,TRBJ1-2,TRBV30,12,TGTGCCTGGAGTGTACCGGGTACTGGCTACACCTTC,CAWSVPGTGYTF
few,NA,TRBJ1-2,TRBV19,13,TGTGCCAGTAGGGCAGGAGCTAACTATGGCTACACCTTC,CASRAGANYGYTF
once,TRBD1,TRBJ2-3,TRBV24-1,14,TGTGCCACCAGTGAAGGGACAGTTAGCGATACGCAGTATTTT,CATSEGTVSDTQYF
many,TRBD1,TRBJ2-1,TRBV5-1,15,TGCGCCAGCAGCGTAAGACAGGGGGCGGTCAATGAGCAGTTCTTC,CASSVRQGAVNEQFF
NA,NA,TRBJ2-1,TRBV24-1,15,TGTGCCACCAGTGACGAACAGACGGGGGGCGATGAGCAGTTCTTC,CATSDEQTGGDEQFF
few,TRBD1,TRBJ2-1,TRBV6-2/TRBV6-3,16,TGTGCCAGCAGATCTAACTTGTTAGACAGGGGGCATGAGCAGTTCTTC,CASRSNLLDRGHEQFF
NA,NA,TRBJ1-5,TRBV19,18,TGCGCCAGTAGTATAGATTATCAATTCAAGGGGCGGGATCAGCCCCAGCATTTT,CASSIDYQFKGRDQPQHF
NA,NA,TRBJ1-2,TRBV19,15,TGTGCCAGTAGTATGTTTTCCGGGACGGTTTATGGCTACACCTTC,CASSMFSGTVYGYTF
few,NA,TRBJ1-6,TRBV3-1,12,TGTGCCAGCAGCCAGTTAAGTTCACCCCTCCACTTT,CASSQLSSPLHF
NA,NA,TRBJ1-1,TRBV19,14,TGTGCCAGTAGCATCGGACTCTCGCACACTGAAGCTTTCTTT,CASSIGLSHTEAFF
medium-sized,NA,TRBJ2-5,TRBV7-7,13,TGTGCCAGCAGCAGCACTAGTTACGAGACCCAGTACTTC,CASSSTSYETQYF
few,TRBD2,TRBJ2-7,TRBV5-1,13,TGCGCCAGCAGCTCTAGCGGGCTCTACGAGCAGCACTTC,CASSSSGLYEQHF
NA,TRBD1,TRBJ1-1,TRBV2,14,TGTGCCAGCAGAGCCGACAGGGGGACCACTGAAGCTTTCTTT,CASRADRGTTEAFF
many,NA,TRBJ1-2,TRBV6-5,14,TGTGCCAGCAGTTACTCGGCCGGCTACTATGGCTACACCTTC,CASSYSAGYYGYTF
many,NA,TRBJ1-2,TRBV20-1,13,TGCAGTGCTTTGGATGGGGTTGGCTATGGCTACACCTTC,CSALDGVGYGYTF
many,NA,TRBJ1-2,TRBV6-1,13,TGTGCCAGCTCAGAGACAGGAGGATATGGCTACACCTTC,CASSETGGYGYTF
NA,NA,TRBJ1-6,TRBV19,14,TGTGCCAGTAATTACAGGGCCGATAATTCACCCCTCCACTTT,CASNYRADNSPLHF
many,NA,TRBJ1-1,TRBV5-1,15,TGCGCCAGCAGCTTGGGGGAGACGGTGGGGACTGAAGCTTTCTTT,CASSLGETVGTEAFF
NA,NA,TRBJ1-2,TRBV6-1,14,TGTGCCAGCAGCGAACTGACAACGGGCTATGGCTACACCTTC,CASSELTTGYGYTF
many,NA,TRBJ2-3,TRBV20-1,15,TGCAGTGCTAGGGGGAGCTACCATAGCACAGATACGCAGTATTTT,CSARGSYHSTDTQYF
few,NA,TRBJ1-2,TRBV29-1,15,TGCAGCGTTGATTCGACGGAGCGATCTAACTATGGCTACACCTTC,CSVDSTERSNYGYTF
NA,NA,TRBJ1-1,TRBV14,12,TGTGCCAGCAGCTTTATAACAACTGAAGCTTTCTTT,CASSFITTEAFF
many,TRBD1,TRBJ1-5,TRBV2,15,TGTGCCAGCAGTTACAGGGGACTGGGGAATCAGCCCCAGCATTTT,CASSYRGLGNQPQHF
NA,NA,TRBJ2-7,TRBV7-2,13,TGTGCCAGCAGCTTAGATGTAGGCTACGAGCAGTACTTC,CASSLDVGYEQYF
few,NA,TRBJ1-1,TRBV29-1,9,TGCAGCGTGGGGGTTGAAGCTTTCTTT,CSVGVEAFF
NA,NA,TRBJ1-1,TRBV4-2,16,TGTGCCAGCAGCCAAGATACCCTCCCGGCCAACACTGAAGCTTTCTTT,CASSQDTLPANTEAFF
medium-sized,NA,TRBJ1-6,TRBV2,15,TGTGCCAGTCTGATAGGGCGGGGAGGTAATTCACCCCTCCACTTT,CASLIGRGGNSPLHF
NA,NA,TRBJ1-1,TRBV10-3,11,TGTGCCATCAGTGAGGGCAGGGAGGCTTTCTTT,CAISEGREAFF
many,NA,TRBJ1-3,TRBV7-2,16,TGTGCCAGCAGCTTCGCCCACAGTGACTCTGGAAACACCATATATTTT,CASSFAHSDSGNTIYF
NA,TRBD1,TRBJ1-2,TRBV4-1,15,TGCGCCACAAGGGGGACAGAAACTTATAACTATGGCTACACCTTC,CATRGTETYNYGYTF
few,NA,TRBJ1-6,TRBV10-3,12,TGTGCCATCAGACAGGATAATTCACCCCTCCACTTT,CAIRQDNSPLHF
NA,NA,TRBJ1-5,TRBV24-1,13,TGTGCCACCTCTTTAGGCAACAATCAGCCCCAGCATTTT,CATSLGNNQPQHF
few,NA,TRBJ2-3,TRBV10-2,13,TGCGCCAGCAGTGAGGTCTCGAAAGATACGCAGTATTTT,CASSEVSKDTQYF
few,NA,TRBJ2-1,TRBV7-8,15,TGTGCCAGCAGCTTGACGGGGGTTTCCTACAATGGGCAGCTCTTC,CASSLTGVSYNGQLF
NA,NA,TRBJ1-5,TRBV19,15,TGTGCCAGCCGCCCCAGGAGAGACACGAATCAGCCCCAGCATTTT,CASRPRRDTNQPQHF
many,TRBD1,TRBJ1-4,TRBV6-1,16,TGTGCCAGCAGTGAAGGAAGGGACAGGGGTGGTGAAAAACTGTTTTTT,CASSEGRDRGGEKLFF
NA,NA,TRBJ1-6,TRBV6-5,12,TGTGCCAGCAGTTACGGTAATTCACCCCTCCACTTT,CASSYGNSPLHF
NA,NA,TRBJ2-2,TRBV5-5,16,TGTGCCAGCAGCTTGGGGGTAGTCGGCGCCACCGGGGAGCTGTTTTTT,CASSLGVVGATGELFF